The sequence of this T cell receptor beta chain was determined in a study of shared clonotypes between healthy human individuals. About this clone: Other DNA sequences in the sample encode the same CDR3.

In the original workflow: ImmunoSEQ junction-only sequences lacked quality scores, so their filtering differed. Some clones are missing from TCRdb's copy, which holds only in-frame ones; the method was immunoSEQ multiplex PCR. That table gives V, J and clone size, and the DNA gave D and trimming. The sample records 2 million to 2.5 million clones, less than 95% being singletons. CDR1 and CDR2 (germline): SGHRS, YFSETQ. Trimming cost V 4 bases and J 7 bases; bases outside gene matches: 4. The CDR3 spans 13 residues. The receptor was isolated from a man between 18 and 35 years old in good health. Some clones in this sample may be carry-over from other donors' samples. Specimen: naive CD4+ T cells from PBMCs. Subset defined: CD45RA+ positively selected. This rearrangement joins TRBV5-1 to TRBJ1-5; 8 bases line up with TRBD1. Here the CDR3 reads CASSTDRGQPQHF. CDR3 in DNA: TGCGCCAGCAGCACCGACAGGGGCCAGCCCCAGCATTTT.